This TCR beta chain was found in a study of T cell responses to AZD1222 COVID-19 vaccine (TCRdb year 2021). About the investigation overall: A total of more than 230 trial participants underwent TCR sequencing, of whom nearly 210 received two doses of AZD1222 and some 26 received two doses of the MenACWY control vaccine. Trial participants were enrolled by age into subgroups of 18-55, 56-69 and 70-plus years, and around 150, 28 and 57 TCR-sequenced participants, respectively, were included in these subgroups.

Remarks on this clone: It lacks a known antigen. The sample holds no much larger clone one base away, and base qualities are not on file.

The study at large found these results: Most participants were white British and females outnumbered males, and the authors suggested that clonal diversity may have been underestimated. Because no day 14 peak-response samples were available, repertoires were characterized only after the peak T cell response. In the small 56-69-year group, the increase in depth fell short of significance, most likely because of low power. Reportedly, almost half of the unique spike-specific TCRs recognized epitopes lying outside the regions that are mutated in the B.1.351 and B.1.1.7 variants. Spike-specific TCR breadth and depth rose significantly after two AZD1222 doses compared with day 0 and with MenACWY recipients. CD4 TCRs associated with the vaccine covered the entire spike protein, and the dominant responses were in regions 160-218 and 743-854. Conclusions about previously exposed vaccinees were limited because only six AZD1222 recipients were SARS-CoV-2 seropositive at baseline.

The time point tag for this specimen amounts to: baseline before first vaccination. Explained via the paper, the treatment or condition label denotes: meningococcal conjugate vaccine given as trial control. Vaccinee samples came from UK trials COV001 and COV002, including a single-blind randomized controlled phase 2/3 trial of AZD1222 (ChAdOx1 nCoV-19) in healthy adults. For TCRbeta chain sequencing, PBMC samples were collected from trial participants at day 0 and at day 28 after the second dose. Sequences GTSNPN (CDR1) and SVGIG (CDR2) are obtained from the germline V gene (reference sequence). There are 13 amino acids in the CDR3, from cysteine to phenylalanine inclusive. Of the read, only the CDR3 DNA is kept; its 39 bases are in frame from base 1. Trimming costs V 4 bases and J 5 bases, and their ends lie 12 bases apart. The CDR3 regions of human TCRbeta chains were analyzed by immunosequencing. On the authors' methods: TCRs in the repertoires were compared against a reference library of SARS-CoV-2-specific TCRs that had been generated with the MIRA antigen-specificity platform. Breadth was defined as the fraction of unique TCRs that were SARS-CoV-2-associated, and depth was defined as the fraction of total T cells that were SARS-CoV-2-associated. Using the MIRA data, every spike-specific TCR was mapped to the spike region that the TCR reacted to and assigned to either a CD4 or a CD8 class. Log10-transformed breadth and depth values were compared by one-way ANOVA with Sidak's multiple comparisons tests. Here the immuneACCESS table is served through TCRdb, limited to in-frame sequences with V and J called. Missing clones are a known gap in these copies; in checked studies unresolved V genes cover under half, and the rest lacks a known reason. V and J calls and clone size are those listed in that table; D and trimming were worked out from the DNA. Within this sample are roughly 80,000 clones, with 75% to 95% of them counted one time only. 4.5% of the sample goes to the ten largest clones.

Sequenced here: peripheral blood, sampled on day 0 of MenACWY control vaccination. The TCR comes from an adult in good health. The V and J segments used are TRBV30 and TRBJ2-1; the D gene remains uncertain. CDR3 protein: CAWIPGPNNEQFF. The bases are TGTGCCTGGATTCCCGGGCCAAACAATGAGCAGTTCTTC.